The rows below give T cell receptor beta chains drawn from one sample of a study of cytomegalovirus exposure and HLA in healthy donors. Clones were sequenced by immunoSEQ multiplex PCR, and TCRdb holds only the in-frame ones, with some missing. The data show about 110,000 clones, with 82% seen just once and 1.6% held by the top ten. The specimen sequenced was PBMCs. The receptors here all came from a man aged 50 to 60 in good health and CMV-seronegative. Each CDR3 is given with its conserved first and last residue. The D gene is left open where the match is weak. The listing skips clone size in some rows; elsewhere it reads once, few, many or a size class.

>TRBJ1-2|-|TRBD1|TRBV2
CASRATGTGNYGYTF
TGTGCCAGCAGGGCAACCGGGACAGGGAACTATGGCTACACCTTC
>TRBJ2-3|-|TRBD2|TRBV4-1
CASSQERERGDTDTQYF
TGCGCCAGCAGCCAAGAAAGGGAGCGGGGGGACACAGATACGCAGTATTTT
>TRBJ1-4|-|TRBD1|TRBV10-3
CAISESGQGALEKLFF
TGTGCCATCAGTGAGTCAGGACAGGGGGCGCTGGAAAAACTGTTTTTT
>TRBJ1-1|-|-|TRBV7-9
CSSSLGAPEAFF
TGTTCCAGCAGCCTAGGAGCCCCTGAAGCTTTCTTT
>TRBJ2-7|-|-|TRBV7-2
CASSPDRFSSYEQYF
TGTGCCAGCAGCCCCGACAGGTTCAGCTCCTACGAGCAGTACTTC
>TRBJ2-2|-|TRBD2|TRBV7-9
CASSLDGRETGELFF
TGTGCCAGCAGCTTAGATGGGAGGGAGACCGGGGAGCTGTTTTTT
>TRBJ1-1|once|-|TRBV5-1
CASSLEVGGTEAFF
TGCGCCAGCAGCTTGGAGGTGGGAGGCACTGAAGCTTTCTTT
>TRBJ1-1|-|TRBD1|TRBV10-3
CAISAQGQGLNTEAFF
TGTGCCATCAGTGCTCAAGGACAGGGGCTAAACACTGAAGCTTTCTTT
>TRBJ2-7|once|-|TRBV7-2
CASSLGTLPYEQYF
TGTGCCAGCAGCTTGGGGACACTACCCTACGAGCAGTACTTC
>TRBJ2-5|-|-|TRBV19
CASSDSDLKKETQYF
TGTGCCAGTAGCGACTCGGACTTAAAGAAAGAGACCCAGTACTTC
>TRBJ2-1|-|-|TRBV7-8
CASSSYYNEQFF
TGTGCCAGCAGTTCCTACTACAATGAGCAGTTCTTC
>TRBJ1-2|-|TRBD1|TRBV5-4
CASSFEGQGNYGYTF
TGTGCCAGCAGCTTCGAAGGACAGGGGAACTATGGCTACACCTTC
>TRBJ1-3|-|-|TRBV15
CATSTGYSGNTIYF
TGTGCCACCAGCACAGGTTACTCTGGAAACACCATATATTTT
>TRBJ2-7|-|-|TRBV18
CASSLGQLRSYEQYF
TGTGCCAGCTCCCTAGGACAGCTACGCTCCTACGAGCAGTACTTC
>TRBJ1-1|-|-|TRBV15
CATSRAQGGTEAFF
TGTGCCACCAGCAGAGCGCAGGGAGGTACTGAAGCTTTCTTT
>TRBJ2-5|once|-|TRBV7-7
CASSPGQFLGEETQYF
TGTGCCAGCAGCCCTGGACAGTTTCTTGGGGAAGAGACCCAGTACTTC
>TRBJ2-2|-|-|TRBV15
CATSRDRGTSGELFF
TGTGCCACCAGCAGAGACCGGGGGACCTCCGGGGAGCTGTTTTTT
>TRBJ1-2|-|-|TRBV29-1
CSVVQGRFYGYTF
TGCAGCGTAGTCCAAGGCAGGTTCTATGGCTACACCTTC
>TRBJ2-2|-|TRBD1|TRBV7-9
CASSETAGTVNTGELFF
TGTGCCAGCAGCGAGACTGCCGGGACAGTAAACACCGGGGAGCTGTTTTTT
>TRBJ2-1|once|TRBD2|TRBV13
CASSLKRGWRGEQFF
TGTGCCAGCAGCTTGAAGCGGGGGTGGCGGGGTGAGCAGTTCTTC
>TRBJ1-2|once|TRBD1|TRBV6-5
CAIRQGSGYTF
TGTGCCATACGACAGGGGTCTGGCTACACCTTC
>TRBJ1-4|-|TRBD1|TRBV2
CASKTGDNEKLFF
TGTGCCAGCAAGACAGGGGATAATGAAAAACTGTTTTTT
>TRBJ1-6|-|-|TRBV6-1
CASVDIEGSPLHF
TGTGCCAGCGTGGACATTGAAGGTTCACCCCTCCACTTT
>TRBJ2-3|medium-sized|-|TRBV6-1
CASSPQEEDTQYF
TGTGCCAGCAGTCCTCAAGAGGAGGATACGCAGTATTTT
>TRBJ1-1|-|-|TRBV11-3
CASSLVWNTEAFF
TGTGCCAGCAGCTTAGTATGGAACACTGAAGCTTTCTTT
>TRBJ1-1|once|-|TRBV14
CASSHRFGGGVNTEAFF
TGTGCCAGCAGCCACCGCTTTGGGGGGGGAGTGAACACTGAAGCTTTCTTT
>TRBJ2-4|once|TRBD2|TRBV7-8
CASSLGHGTSGDIQYF
TGTGCCAGCAGCCTCGGACACGGGACTAGCGGGGACATTCAGTACTTC
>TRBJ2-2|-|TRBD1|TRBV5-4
CASSPQTGQGELFF
TGTGCCAGCAGCCCACAGACAGGGCAAGGGGAGCTGTTTTTT
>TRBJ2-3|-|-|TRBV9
CASSPMDSNTDTQYF
TGTGCCAGCAGCCCTATGGACAGTAACACAGATACGCAGTATTTT
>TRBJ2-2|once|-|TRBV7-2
CASSPTSRTGELFF
TGTGCCAGCAGCCCAACTAGCCGCACCGGGGAGCTGTTTTTT
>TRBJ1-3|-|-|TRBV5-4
CASSPAAGNTIYF
TGTGCCAGCAGCCCGGCGGCTGGAAACACCATATATTTT
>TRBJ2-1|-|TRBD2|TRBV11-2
CASRSGLAGEQFF
TGTGCCAGCAGATCCGGACTAGCAGGGGAGCAGTTCTTC
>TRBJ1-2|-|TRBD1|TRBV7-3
CASSLGQGVHGYTF
TGTGCCAGCAGCCTGGGACAGGGGGTTCATGGCTACACCTTC
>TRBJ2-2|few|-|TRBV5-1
CASRTDNTGELFF
TGCGCCAGCAGGACAGACAACACCGGGGAGCTGTTTTTT
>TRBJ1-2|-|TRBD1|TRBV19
CASSPDRANYGYTF
TGTGCCAGTAGCCCGGACAGGGCTAACTATGGCTACACCTTC
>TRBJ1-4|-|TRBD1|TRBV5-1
CASSIDRGFNEKLFF
TGCGCCAGCAGCATCGACAGGGGGTTTAATGAAAAACTGTTTTTT
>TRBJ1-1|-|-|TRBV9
CASSVGGGAEAFF
TGTGCCAGCAGCGTTGGGGGGGGCGCTGAAGCTTTCTTT
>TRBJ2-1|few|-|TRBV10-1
CASSPSIPYNEQFF
TGCGCCAGCAGTCCGAGCATCCCTTACAATGAGCAGTTCTTC
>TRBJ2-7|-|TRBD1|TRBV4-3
CASSQLRGPSSYEQYF
TGCGCCAGCAGCCAGCTCAGGGGGCCAAGCTCCTACGAGCAGTACTTC
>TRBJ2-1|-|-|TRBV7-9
CASSSTRRQNNEQFF
TGTGCCAGCAGCTCGACCCGTAGACAGAACAATGAGCAGTTCTTC
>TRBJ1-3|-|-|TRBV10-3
CATEGVNGNTIYF
TGTGCCACCGAGGGGGTTAATGGAAACACCATATATTTT
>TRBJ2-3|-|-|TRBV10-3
CAIPDRVGGYSTDTQYF
TGTGCCATCCCTGATAGAGTTGGGGGCTATAGCACAGATACGCAGTATTTT
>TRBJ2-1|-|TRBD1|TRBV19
CASSMKGQGSIEQFF
TGTGCCAGTAGTATGAAAGGACAGGGTTCGATTGAGCAGTTCTTC
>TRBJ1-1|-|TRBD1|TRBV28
CASLFRQGGKAFF
TGTGCCAGCCTCTTTCGACAGGGTGGTAAAGCTTTCTTT